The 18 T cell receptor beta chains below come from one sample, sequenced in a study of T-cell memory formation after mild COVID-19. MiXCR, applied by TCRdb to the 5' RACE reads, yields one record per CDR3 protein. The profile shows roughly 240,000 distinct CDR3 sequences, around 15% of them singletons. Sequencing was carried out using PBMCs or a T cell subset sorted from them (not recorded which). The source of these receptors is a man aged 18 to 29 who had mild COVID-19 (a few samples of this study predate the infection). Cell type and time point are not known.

The CDR3 sequence is CSAALRDNEQFF. The CDR3, as DNA: TGCAGCGCTGCGCTACGGGACAATGAGCAGTTCTTC. V and J are TRBV29-1 and TRBJ2-1; D ambiguous. The CDR3 has 12 residues. The germline gives CDR1 SQVTM, CDR2 ANQGSEA. The V and J ends lost 7 bases and 5 bases respectively, with 12 bases between them.

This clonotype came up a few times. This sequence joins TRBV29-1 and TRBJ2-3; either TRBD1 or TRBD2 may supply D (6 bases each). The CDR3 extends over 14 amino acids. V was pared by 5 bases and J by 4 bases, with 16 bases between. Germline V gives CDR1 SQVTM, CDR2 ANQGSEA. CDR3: CSVSSVGGSDTQYF. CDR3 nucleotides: TGCAGCGTTTCTAGCGTGGGGGGCTCAGATACGCAGTATTTT.

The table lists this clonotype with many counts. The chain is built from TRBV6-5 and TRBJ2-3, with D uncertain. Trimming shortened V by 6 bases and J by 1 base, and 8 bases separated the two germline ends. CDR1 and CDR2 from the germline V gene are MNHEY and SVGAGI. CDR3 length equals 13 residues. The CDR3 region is CASSPPGTDTQYF. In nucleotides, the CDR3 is TGTGCCAGCAGCCCGCCGGGCACAGATACGCAGTATTTT.

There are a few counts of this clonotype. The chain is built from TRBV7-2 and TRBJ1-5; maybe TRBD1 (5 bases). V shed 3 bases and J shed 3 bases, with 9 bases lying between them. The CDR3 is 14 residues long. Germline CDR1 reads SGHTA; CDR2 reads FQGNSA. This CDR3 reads CASSFWDVNQPQHF. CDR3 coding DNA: TGTGCCAGCAGCTTTTGGGACGTCAATCAGCCCCAGCATTTT.

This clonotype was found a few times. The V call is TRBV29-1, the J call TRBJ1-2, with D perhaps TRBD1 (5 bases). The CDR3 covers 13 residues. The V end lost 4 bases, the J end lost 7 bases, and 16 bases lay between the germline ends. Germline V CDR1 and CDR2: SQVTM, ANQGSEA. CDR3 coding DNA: TGCAGCGTTGTCGGGACGGACGATCCTGGCTACACCTTC. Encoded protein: CSVVGTDDPGYTF.

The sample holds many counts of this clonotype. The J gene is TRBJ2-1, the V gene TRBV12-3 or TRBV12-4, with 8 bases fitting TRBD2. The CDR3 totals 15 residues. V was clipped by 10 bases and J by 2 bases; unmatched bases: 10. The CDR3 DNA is TGTGCCATCTCACTAGCGGACGGTGCCTACAATGAGCAGTTCTTC. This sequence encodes CAISLADGAYNEQFF.

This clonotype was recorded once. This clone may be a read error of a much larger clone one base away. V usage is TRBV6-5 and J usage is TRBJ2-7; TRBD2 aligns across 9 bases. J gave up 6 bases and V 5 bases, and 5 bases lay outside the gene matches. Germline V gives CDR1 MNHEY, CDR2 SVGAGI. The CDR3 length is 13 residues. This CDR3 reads CASSHGLAREQYF. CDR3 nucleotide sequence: TGTGCCAGCAGTCACGGACTAGCGCGCGAGCAGTACTTC.

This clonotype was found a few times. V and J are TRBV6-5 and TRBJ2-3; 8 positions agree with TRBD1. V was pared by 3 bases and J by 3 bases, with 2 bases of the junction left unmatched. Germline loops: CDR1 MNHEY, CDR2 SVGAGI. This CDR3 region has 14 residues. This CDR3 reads CASSYDRGTDTQYF. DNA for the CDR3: TGTGCCAGCAGTTATGACAGGGGTACAGATACGCAGTATTTT.

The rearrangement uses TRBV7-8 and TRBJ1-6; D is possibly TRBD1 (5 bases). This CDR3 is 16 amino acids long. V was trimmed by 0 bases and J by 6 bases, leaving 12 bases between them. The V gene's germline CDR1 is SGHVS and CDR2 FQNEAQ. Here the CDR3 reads CASSLAGGTGNSPLHF. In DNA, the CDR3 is TGTGCCAGCAGCTTAGCGGGGGGTACGGGTAATTCACCCCTCCACTTT.

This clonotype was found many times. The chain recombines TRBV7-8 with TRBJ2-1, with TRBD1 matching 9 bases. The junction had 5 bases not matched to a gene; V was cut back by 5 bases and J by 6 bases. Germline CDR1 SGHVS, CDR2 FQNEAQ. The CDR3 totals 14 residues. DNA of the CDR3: TGTGCCAGCAGCGCCTCGGGACAGGGCAATGAGCAGTTCTTC. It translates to CASSASGQGNEQFF.

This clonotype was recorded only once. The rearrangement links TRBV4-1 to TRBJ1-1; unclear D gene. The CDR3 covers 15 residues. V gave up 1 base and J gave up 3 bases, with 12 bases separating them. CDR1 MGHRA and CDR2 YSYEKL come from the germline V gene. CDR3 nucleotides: TGCGCCAGCAGCCAAGCGGGAGGGAGATACACTGAAGCTTTCTTT. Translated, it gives CASSQAGGRYTEAFF.

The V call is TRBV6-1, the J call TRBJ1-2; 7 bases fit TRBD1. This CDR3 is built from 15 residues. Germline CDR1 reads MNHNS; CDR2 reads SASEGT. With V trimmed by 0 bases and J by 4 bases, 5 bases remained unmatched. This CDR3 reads CASSEAGQILYGYTF. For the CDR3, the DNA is TGTGCCAGCAGTGAAGCGGGACAGATACTCTATGGCTACACCTTC.

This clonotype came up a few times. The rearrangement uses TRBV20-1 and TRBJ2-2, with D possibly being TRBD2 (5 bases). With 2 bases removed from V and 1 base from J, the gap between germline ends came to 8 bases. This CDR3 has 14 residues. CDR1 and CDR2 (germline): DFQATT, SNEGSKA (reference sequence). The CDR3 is CSARRRGNTGELFF. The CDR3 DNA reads TGCAGTGCTAGACGCCGGGGGAACACCGGGGAGCTGTTTTTT.

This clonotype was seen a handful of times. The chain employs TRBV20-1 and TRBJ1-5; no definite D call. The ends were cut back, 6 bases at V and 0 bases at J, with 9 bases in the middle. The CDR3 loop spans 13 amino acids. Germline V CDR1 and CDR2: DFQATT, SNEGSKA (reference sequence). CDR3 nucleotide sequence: TGCAGTGCCCGTTTGGGTAGCAATCAGCCCCAGCATTTT. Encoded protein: CSARLGSNQPQHF.

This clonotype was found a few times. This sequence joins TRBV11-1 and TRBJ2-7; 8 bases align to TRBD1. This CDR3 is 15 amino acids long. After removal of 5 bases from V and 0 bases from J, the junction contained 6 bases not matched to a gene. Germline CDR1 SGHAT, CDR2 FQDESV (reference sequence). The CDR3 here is CASSPDRGRSYEQYV. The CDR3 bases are TGTGCCAGCAGCCCTGACAGGGGACGCTCCTACGAGCAGTACGTC.

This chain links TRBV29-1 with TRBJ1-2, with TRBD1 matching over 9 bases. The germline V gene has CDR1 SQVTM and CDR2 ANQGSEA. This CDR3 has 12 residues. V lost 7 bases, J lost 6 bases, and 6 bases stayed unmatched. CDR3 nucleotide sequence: TGCAGCGCTGAGACAGGGGGGGATGGCTACACCTTC. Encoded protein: CSAETGGDGYTF.

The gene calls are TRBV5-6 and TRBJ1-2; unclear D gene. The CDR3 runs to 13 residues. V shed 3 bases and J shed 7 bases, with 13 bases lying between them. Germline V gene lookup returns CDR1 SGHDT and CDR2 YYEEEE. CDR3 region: CASSWARESGYTF. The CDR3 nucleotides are TGTGCCAGCAGCTGGGCGCGCGAGAGTGGCTACACCTTC.

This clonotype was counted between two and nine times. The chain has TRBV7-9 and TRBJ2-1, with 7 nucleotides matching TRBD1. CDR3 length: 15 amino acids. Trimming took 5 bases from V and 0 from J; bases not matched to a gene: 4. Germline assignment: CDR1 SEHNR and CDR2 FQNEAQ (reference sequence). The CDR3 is CASSVRDSSYNEQFF. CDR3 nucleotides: TGTGCCAGCAGCGTACGGGACAGCTCCTACAATGAGCAGTTCTTC.